This T cell receptor (beta chain) originates from a study of beta chain features in type 1 diabetes. The whole isolated RNA underwent reverse transcription, so sequencing captured expressed TCRB transcripts. Libraries were prepared by immunoSEQ multiplex PCR; TCRdb keeps only in-frame clonotypes and omits some of them. In the table there are about 260,000 clones, about 71% of which are singletons. Findings of the study overall: All four CD4+ subsets from Type 1 diabetes patients carried moderately but significantly shorter TCRB CDR3s.

The V gene lost 2 bases and the J gene lost 6 bases, with 4 bases spanning the gap. The CDR3 runs to 10 residues. CDR1 and CDR2 from the germline V gene are SQVTM and ANQGSEA. This clone was counted between two and nine times. Its target is unknown. The sequence derives from a man aged 30 to 39 in good health. The chain couples TRBV29-1 to TRBJ1-2; D remains ambiguous. Sequencing input: naive CD4+ T cells from blood. The CDR3 spells CSVETDGYTF. CDR3 in DNA: TGCAGCGTTGAAACGGATGGCTACACCTTC. Based on the CDR3 plus reference TRBV29-1 and TRBJ1-2, the full variable domain is SAVISQKPSRDICQRGTSLTIQCQVDSQVTMMFWYRQQPGQSLTLIATANQGSEATYESGFVIDKFPISRPNLTFSTLTVSNMSPEDSSIYLCSVETDGYTFGSGTRLTVV.